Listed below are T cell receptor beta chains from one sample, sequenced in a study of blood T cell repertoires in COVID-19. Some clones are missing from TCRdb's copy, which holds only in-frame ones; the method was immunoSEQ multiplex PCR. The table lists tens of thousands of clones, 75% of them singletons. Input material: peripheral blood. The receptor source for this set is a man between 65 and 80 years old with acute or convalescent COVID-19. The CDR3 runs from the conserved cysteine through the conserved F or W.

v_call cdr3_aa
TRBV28 CASSPESGREGNEQFF
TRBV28 CASSHGDSGDYEQYF
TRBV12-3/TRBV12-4 CASAQGNYGYTF
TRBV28 CASSLPGQGPEAFF
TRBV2 CASTPWQGNYGYTF
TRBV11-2 CASSLGQGGNQPQHF
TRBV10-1 CASSPGTGMNTEAFF
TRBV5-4 CASSQTSGRAWEQYF
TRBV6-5 CASSLIGSDTEAFF
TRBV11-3 CASSPGTSGTAYNEQFF
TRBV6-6 CASSYPEENTEAFF
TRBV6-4 CASSLTSGRLEQFF
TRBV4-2 CASRTTGDSPLHF
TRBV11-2 CASSSWTSGSIGGELFF
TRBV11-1 CASSFDGRGTQYF
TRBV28 CASSTQTTTNEKLFF
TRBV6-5 CASTDRGTDTQYF
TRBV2 CASSDRDSRWSPLHF
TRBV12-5 CASATSGLGTQYF
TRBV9 CASTESWWASGRTAQGTQYF
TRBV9 CASSQRGQGPSEQYF
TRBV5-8 CASSAGQGAADTQYF
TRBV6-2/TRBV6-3 CASSYSGTGVGNIQYF
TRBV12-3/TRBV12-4 CASSAQFVQYF
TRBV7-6 CASSPSPVADTQYF
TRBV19 CASSNPGLAEHYEQYF
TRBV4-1 CASSQKESRGFQETQYF
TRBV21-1 CASSKEHRDAGIGRAFF
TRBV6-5 CASSLDYNSPLHF
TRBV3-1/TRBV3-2 CASSQRRGGTDTQYF
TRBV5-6 CASSYGLAQDTQYF
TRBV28 CASSFLGGDRPSSNYGYTF
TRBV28 CASSFPYAGLASQETQYF
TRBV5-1 CASSLAQNGYTF
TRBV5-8 CASSLALTSPSTDTQYF
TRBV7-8 CASSVNGPYEQYF
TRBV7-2 CASSLGGRLETQYF
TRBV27 CASSSWSPGTGYEQYF
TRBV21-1 CASSKFRGGGELFF
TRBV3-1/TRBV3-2 CASSPPLRGGGYTF
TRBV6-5 CASSPRGLVEKLFF
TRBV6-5 CASSYIGQSNSPLHF
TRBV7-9 CASSAILDSYNEQFF
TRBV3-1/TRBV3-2 CASSQDSRGKQYF
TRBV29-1 CSAGTGGTYEQYF
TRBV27 CASSSLGPTNEKLFF
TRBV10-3 CAISETYRGPNTEAFF
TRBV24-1 CATSDSLALSSYNEQFF
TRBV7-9 CASSGPGDGNTIYF
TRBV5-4 CASSLGGHPQETQYF
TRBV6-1 CASSEFLPRDRFAYEQYF
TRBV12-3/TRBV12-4 CASREARREKLFF
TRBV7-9 CASSLAQTVLNEKLFF
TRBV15 CATSREGTVGGTYEQYF
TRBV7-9 CASSLSGNSYNEQFF